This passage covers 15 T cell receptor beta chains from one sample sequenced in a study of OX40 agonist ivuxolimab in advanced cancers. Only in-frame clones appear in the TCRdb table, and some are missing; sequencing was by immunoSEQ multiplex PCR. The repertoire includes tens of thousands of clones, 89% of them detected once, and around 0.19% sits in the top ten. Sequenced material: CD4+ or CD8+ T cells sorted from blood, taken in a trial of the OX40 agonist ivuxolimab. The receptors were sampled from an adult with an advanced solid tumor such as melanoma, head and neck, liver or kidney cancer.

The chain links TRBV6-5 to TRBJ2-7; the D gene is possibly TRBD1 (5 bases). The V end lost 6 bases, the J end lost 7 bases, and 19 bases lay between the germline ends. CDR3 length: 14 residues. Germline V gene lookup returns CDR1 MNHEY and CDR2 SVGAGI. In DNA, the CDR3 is TGTGCCAGCAGGGGCAACCAGGGTAGTGGGGAGCAGTACGTC. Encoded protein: CASRGNQGSGEQYV.

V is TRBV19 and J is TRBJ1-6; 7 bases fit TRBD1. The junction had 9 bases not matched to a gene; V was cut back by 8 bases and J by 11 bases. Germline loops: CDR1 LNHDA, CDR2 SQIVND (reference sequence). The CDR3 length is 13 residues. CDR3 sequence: CASSDRREAPLHF. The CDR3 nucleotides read TGTGCCAGTTCGGACAGGAGGGAGGCACCCCTCCACTTT.

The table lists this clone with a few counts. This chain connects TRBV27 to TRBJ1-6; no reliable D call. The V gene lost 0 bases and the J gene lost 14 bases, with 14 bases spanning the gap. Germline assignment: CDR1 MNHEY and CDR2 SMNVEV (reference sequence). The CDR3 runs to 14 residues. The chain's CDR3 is CASSLSTAGQTLHF. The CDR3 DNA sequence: TGTGCCAGCAGTTTATCGACGGCAGGCCAAACCCTCCACTTT.

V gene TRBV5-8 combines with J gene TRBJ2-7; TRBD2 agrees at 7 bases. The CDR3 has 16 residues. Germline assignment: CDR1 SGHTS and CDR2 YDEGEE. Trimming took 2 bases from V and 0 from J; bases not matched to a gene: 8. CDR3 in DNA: TGTGCCAGCAGCTTCACCCCTAGCGGCCTCTCCTACGAGCAGTACTTC. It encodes CASSFTPSGLSYEQYF.

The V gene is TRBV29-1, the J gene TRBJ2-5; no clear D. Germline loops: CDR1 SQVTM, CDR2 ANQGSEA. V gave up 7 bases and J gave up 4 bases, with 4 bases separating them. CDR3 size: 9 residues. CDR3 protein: CSAGETQYF. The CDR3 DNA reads TGCAGCGCGGGAGAGACCCAGTACTTC.

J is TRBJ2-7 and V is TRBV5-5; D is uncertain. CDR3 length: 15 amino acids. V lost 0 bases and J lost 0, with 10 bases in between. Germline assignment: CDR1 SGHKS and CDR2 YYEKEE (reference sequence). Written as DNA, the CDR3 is TGTGCCAGCAGCTTGGATCAGGCTTACTCCTACGAGCAGTACTTC. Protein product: CASSLDQAYSYEQYF.

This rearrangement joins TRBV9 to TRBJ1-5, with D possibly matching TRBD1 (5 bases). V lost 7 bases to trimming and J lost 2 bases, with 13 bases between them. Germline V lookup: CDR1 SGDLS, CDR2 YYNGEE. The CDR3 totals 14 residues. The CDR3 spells CASGRGGGNQPQHF. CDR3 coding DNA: TGTGCCAGCGGCCGGGGGGGTGGCAATCAGCCCCAGCATTTT.

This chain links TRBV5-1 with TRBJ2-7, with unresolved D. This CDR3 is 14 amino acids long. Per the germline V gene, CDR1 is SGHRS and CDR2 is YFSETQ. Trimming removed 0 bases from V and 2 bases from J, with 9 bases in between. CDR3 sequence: CASSLEPSAYEQYF. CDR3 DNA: TGCGCCAGCAGCTTGGAGCCCAGCGCCTACGAGCAGTACTTC.

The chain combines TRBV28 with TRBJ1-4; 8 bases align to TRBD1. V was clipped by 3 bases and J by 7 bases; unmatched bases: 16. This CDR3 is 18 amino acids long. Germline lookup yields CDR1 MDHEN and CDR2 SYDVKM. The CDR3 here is CASSFLVGRSGGSEKLFF. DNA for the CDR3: TGTGCCAGCAGTTTTTTAGTGGGACGGTCAGGGGGCAGTGAAAAACTGTTTTTT.

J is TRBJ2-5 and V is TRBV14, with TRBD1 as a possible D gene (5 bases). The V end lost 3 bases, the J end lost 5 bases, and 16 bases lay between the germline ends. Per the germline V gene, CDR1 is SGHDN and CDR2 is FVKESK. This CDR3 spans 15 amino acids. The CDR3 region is CASSQRRGGKETQYF. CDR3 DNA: TGTGCCAGCAGCCAGAGAAGGGGCGGTAAGGAGACCCAGTACTTC.

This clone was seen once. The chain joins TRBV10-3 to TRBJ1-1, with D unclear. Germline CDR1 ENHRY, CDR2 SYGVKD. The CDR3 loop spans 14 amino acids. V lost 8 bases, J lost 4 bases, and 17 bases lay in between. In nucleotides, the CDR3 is TGTGCCATCGATGGCAGCGGAGTTGGCACTGAAGCTTTCTTT. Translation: CAIDGSGVGTEAFF.

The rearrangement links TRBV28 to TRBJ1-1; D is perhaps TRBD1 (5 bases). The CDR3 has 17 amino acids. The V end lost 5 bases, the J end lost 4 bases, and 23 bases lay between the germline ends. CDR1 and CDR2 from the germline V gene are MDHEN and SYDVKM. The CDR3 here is CASSPSVAGRGATEAFF. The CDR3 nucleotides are TGTGCCAGCAGTCCTTCTGTTGCCGGTAGGGGCGCCACTGAAGCTTTCTTT. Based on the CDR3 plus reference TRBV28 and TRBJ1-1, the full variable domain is DVKVTQSSRYLVKRTGEKVFLECVQDMDHENMFWYRQDPGLGLRLIYFSYDVKMKEKGDIPEGYSVSREKKERFSLILESASTNQTSMYLCASSPSVAGRGATEAFFGQGTRLTVV.

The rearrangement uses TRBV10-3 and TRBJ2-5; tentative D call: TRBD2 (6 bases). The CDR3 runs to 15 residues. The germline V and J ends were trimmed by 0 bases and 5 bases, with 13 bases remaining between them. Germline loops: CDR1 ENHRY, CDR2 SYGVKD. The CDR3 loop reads CAISESGLLGETQYF. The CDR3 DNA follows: TGTGCCATCAGTGAGTCGGGACTCCTAGGGGAGACCCAGTACTTC.

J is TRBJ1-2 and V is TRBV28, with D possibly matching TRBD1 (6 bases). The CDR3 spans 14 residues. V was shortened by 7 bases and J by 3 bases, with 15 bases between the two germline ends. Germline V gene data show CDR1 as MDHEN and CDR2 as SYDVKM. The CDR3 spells CASKRGGADYGYTF. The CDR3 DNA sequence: TGTGCCAGCAAGAGGGGGGGCGCTGACTATGGCTACACCTTC.

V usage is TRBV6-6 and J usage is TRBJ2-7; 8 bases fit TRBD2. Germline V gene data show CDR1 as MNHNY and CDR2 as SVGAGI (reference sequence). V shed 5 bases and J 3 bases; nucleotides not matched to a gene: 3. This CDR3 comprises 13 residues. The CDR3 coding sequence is TGTGCCAGCAGTAGCGGGGGTATCTACGAGCAGTACTTC. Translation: CASSSGGIYEQYF.